Reported below is one TCR beta chain. The data stem from a study of blood T cell repertoires in COVID-19. Overall study: Sites in the United States, Italy and Spain provided acute and convalescent COVID-19 samples.

Original handling: Counts of nucleated cells, estimated from reference gene primer amplification, were obtained. Assay: immunoSEQ multiplex PCR; the TCRdb copy retains only in-frame clones and omits some. That table is the source of V, J and clone size, and D and trimming were worked out from the DNA. This sample has some 240,000 clones, with approximately 88% found just once. The sample comprised peripheral blood. This sequence was found in a woman between 65 and 79 years old with COVID-19, enrolled during active disease.

The CDR3 sequence: CASSQQGGIYEQYF. CDR3 sequence (DNA): TGTGCCAGCAGCCAACAGGGGGGTATCTACGAGCAGTACTTC. The rearrangement uses TRBV11-2 and TRBJ2-7; TRBD1 agrees at 8 bases. This CDR3 has 14 amino acids. V trimming: 5 bases; J trimming: 3 bases; junction bases outside the gene matches: 6. Germline assignment: CDR1 SGHAT and CDR2 FQNNGV.